Each of the 3 T cell receptor beta chains below was sequenced from the same sample in a study of T cell responses to AZD1222 COVID-19 vaccine. Libraries were prepared by immunoSEQ multiplex PCR; TCRdb keeps only in-frame clonotypes and omits some of them. The sample contains some 130,000 clones, 93% of which appear only once. The sample here was peripheral blood, taken on day 0 of AZD1222 vaccination. The source is an adult in good health.

This chain joins TRBV18 and TRBJ2-5; D may be TRBD1 (6 bases). Germline-derived CDR1 and CDR2 are KGHSH and LQKENI. The V and J ends lost 4 bases and 5 bases respectively, with 17 bases between them. The CDR3 is made up of 15 amino acids. Here the CDR3 reads CASSLTGQRGETQYF. CDR3 DNA sequence: TGTGCCAGCTCACTCACAGGGCAGAGAGGCGAGACCCAGTACTTC.

J is TRBJ1-5 and V is TRBV9; the D is unclear. Germline V CDR1 and CDR2: SGDLS, YYNGEE. V was pared by 3 bases and J by 9 bases, with 16 bases between. The CDR3 is 14 amino acids. The CDR3 sequence is CASSASGDFWPQHF. The CDR3 region has the DNA TGTGCCAGCAGCGCCAGTGGAGACTTTTGGCCCCAGCATTTT.

J is TRBJ2-1 and V is TRBV10-3; 10 bases agree with TRBD2. CDR3 length: 14 amino acids. V lost 7 bases to trimming and J lost 5 bases; unmatched junction nucleotides: 5. Germline V gene lookup returns CDR1 ENHRY and CDR2 SYGVKD. The CDR3 spells CAITASGSNNEQFF. The DNA for the CDR3 is TGTGCCATCACCGCTAGCGGGAGTAACAATGAGCAGTTCTTC.